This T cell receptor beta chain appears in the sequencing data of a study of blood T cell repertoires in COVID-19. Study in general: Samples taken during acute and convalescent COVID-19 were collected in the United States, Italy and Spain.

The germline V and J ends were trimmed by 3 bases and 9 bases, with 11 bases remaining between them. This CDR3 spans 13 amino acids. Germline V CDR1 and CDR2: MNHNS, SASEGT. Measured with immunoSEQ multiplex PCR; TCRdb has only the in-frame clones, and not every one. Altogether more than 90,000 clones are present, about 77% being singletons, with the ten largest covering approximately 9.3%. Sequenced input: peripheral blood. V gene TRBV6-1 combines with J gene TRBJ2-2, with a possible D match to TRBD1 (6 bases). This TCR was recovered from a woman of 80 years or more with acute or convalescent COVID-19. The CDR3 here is CASSEGHSRELFF. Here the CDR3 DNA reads TGTGCCAGCAGTGAGGGACACTCCCGGGAGCTGTTTTTT.